Listed below are T cell receptor beta chains from one sample, sequenced in a study of blood T cell repertoires in COVID-19. TCRdb's table, derived via immunoSEQ multiplex PCR, lists solely in-frame clones and lacks some. The sample lists about 150,000 clones, 65% to 80% seen once, with about 15% in the top ten. The sample consisted of peripheral blood. The origin of the receptors is a man aged 50-59 years with acute or convalescent COVID-19. The CDR3 runs from the conserved cysteine through the conserved F or W. The order of the fields is J gene, clone size, V gene, D gene, CDR3 DNA, CDR3 protein. The D gene is left open where the match is weak. Clone size is given for some rows only: seen once, a few or many times, or a class if the clone is expanded.

TRBJ1-4,.,TRBV15,.,TGTGCCACCAGCAGAGATCGGCAGGGCAATGAAAAACTGTTTTTT,CATSRDRQGNEKLFF
TRBJ1-2,.,TRBV20-1,.,TGCAGTGCTAGTCTGGATTTGCGGGGCTACACCTTC,CSASLDLRGYTF
TRBJ2-2,.,TRBV5-1,.,TGCGCCAGCAGCTTTGACAGGACCGGGGAGCTGTTTTTT,CASSFDRTGELFF
TRBJ1-1,.,TRBV7-9,.,TGTGCCAGCAGCGACCGAATGGGGGCCGAAGCTTTCTTT,CASSDRMGAEAFF
TRBJ1-5,.,TRBV5-8,.,TGTGCCAGCAGCTTGGGAGGGATGGTTGGTCAGCCCCAGCATTTT,CASSLGGMVGQPQHF
TRBJ2-5,once,TRBV2,.,TGTGCCAGCATGGAGCAGCCACAAGAGACCCAGTACTTC,CASMEQPQETQYF
TRBJ1-2,.,TRBV5-4,.,TGTGCCAGCAGCCTGGATGCGGATAGATATGGCTACACCTTC,CASSLDADRYGYTF
TRBJ2-1,.,TRBV6-6,.,TGTGCCTCCCGAGACAATGAGCAGTTCTTC,CASRDNEQFF
TRBJ2-3,.,TRBV10-3,.,TGTGCCATCAGTGATTATAGCACAGATACGCAGTATTTT,CAISDYSTDTQYF
TRBJ1-2,.,TRBV4-2,TRBD1,TGTGCCAGCAGCCAAGTCACCGGGCCACAGGGGAACTATGGCTACACCTTC,CASSQVTGPQGNYGYTF
TRBJ1-4,.,TRBV10-3,TRBD1,TGTGCCATCAGTGAGTCGCCGGGACAGGGGGCAGAAAAACTGTTTTTT,CAISESPGQGAEKLFF
TRBJ2-1,.,TRBV2,.,TGTGCCAGCAGTGACGAGGGAGCCTACCACAATGAGCAGTTCTTC,CASSDEGAYHNEQFF
TRBJ2-2,.,TRBV29-1,TRBD2,TGCAGCGTTGCGGGACTAGCGGGGGCCTTTAACACCGGGGAGCTGTTTTTT,CSVAGLAGAFNTGELFF
TRBJ2-7,.,TRBV5-4,TRBD1,TGTGCCAGCAGCTTGGTAATCCAGGGGGCCGTCTACGAGCAGTACTTC,CASSLVIQGAVYEQYF
TRBJ2-2,.,TRBV11-2,TRBD1,TGTGCCAGCAGCCCACCTCCCGGACAGGGGAACACCGGGGAGCTGTTTTTT,CASSPPPGQGNTGELFF
TRBJ1-1,.,TRBV6-6,TRBD1,TGTGCCAGCAGACAGACAGGGGTGGAGATGAACACTGAAGCTTTCTTT,CASRQTGVEMNTEAFF
TRBJ2-1,few,TRBV7-6,TRBD2,TGTGCCAGCAGCCTCAGCGGGGCCCACAATGAGCAGTTCTTC,CASSLSGAHNEQFF
TRBJ1-2,.,TRBV11-2,.,TGTGCCAGCAGCGGCGGGTCAGGCGGGGGCTACACCTTC,CASSGGSGGGYTF
TRBJ2-5,many,TRBV10-3,TRBD2,TGTGCCATCAGTGGGGGACTAGCGTACCAAGAGACCCAGTACTTC,CAISGGLAYQETQYF
TRBJ1-1,few,TRBV2,.,TGTGCCAGCAGCGAGGACACGAGGGGGGAAGCTTTCTTT,CASSEDTRGEAFF
TRBJ2-1,.,TRBV27,TRBD2,TGTGCCAGCAGTCCCGACCTCGGGCGGGGGGGCCGCAATGAGCAGTTCTTC,CASSPDLGRGGRNEQFF
TRBJ2-3,.,TRBV9,.,TGTGCCAGCAGGCTGGGACTTAACACAGATACGCAGTATTTT,CASRLGLNTDTQYF